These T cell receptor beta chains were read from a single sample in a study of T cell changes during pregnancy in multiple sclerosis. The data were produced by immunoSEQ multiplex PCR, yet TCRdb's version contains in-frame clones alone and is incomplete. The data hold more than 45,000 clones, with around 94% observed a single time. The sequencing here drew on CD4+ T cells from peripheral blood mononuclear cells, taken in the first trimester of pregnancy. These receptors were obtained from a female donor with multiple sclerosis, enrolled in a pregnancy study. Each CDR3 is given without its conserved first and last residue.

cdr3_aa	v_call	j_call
ASTAPGPLYEQY	TRBV5-1	TRBJ2-7
ASSIVAGRSYEQY	TRBV19	TRBJ2-7
ASGGVNTEAF	TRBV5-1	TRBJ1-1
ASSTGGMNTEAF	TRBV6-5	TRBJ1-1
ASSSKDRSYEQY	TRBV5-6	TRBJ2-7
ASSLSPGRGATNEKLF	TRBV5-6	TRBJ1-4
ASSLSGQGQETQY	TRBV5-1	TRBJ2-5
ASSLDRSATEAF	TRBV5-1	TRBJ1-1
ASQVRVGGNQPQH	TRBV6-1	TRBJ1-5
ASSASGHLNTEAF	TRBV9	TRBJ1-1
ASSQDDIFTGELF	TRBV4-1	TRBJ2-2
ASSPLPSGTDTQY	TRBV18	TRBJ2-3